These 18 T cell receptor beta chains share one sample of origin, sequenced in a study of somatic mutations in cytotoxic T cells in rheumatoid arthritis. TCRdb's table, derived via immunoSEQ multiplex PCR, lists solely in-frame clones and lacks some. The data show about 14,000 clones, around nine tenths seen once. The specimen was CD4+ T cells sorted from blood. The receptors originated from a man in his 70s with rheumatoid arthritis.

The V and J genes are TRBV12-5 and TRBJ2-2; D not resolved. Looked up from germline, CDR1 is LGHNT and CDR2 is FRNRAP. V gave up 10 bases and J gave up 0 bases, with 9 bases separating them. This CDR3 has 13 residues. This CDR3 is CATVEANTGELFF. DNA for the CDR3: TGTGCTACGGTAGAAGCGAACACCGGGGAGCTGTTTTTT.

The gene calls are TRBV10-3 and TRBJ2-3; TRBD2 matches 10 bases. The junction had 5 bases not matched to a gene; V was cut back by 8 bases and J by 6 bases. This CDR3 region has 13 residues. Germline CDR1 ENHRY, CDR2 SYGVKD. CDR3 DNA sequence: TGTGCCATCGGTCTAGCGGGAGCGGATACGCAGTATTTT. Amino acids: CAIGLAGADTQYF.

V is TRBV6-5 and J is TRBJ2-3, with unresolved D. Germline V lookup: CDR1 MNHEY, CDR2 SVGAGI. There are 16 residues in the CDR3. With 2 bases removed from V and 2 bases from J, the gap between germline ends came to 14 bases. CDR3: CASSYGQPVITDTQYF. The CDR3 coding sequence is TGTGCCAGCAGTTACGGCCAACCCGTTATCACAGATACGCAGTATTTT.

The chain links TRBV5-5 to TRBJ1-1; TRBD1 agrees at 7 bases. The CDR3 length is 16 residues. The germline gives CDR1 SGHKS, CDR2 YYEKEE (reference sequence). The V and J ends lost 3 bases and 0 bases, in that order; junction bases with no gene match: 8. The CDR3 sequence: CASSSLSGTVNTEAFF. DNA of the CDR3: TGTGCCAGCAGCTCCCTATCCGGGACAGTGAACACTGAAGCTTTCTTT.

CDR3 protein: CASSSGTSGRTDTQYF. The CDR3 nucleotides are TGTGCCAGCAGCTCGGGGACTAGCGGGAGAACAGATACGCAGTATTTT. V and J are TRBV5-8 and TRBJ2-3; 14 bases map to TRBD2. There are 16 residues in the CDR3. Germline-derived CDR1 and CDR2 are SGHTS and YDEGEE. The V gene end was trimmed by 3 bases and the J gene end by 3 bases; junction bases not matched to a gene: 3.

The chain uses TRBV28 and TRBJ1-1; 8 bases match TRBD1. The germline V gene has CDR1 MDHEN and CDR2 SYDVKM. V was clipped by 2 bases and J by 5 bases; unmatched bases: 4. There are 14 residues in the CDR3. The CDR3 region is CASSLRTGRTEAFF. CDR3 DNA: TGTGCCAGCAGTTTAAGGACAGGGAGGACTGAAGCTTTCTTT.

The V gene is TRBV6-5, the J gene TRBJ1-2, with a tentative D call TRBD1 (5 bases). The CDR3 is 16 residues long. Trimming pared 0 bases from V and 8 bases from J, leaving 19 bases between. Germline-derived CDR1 and CDR2 are MNHEY and SVGAGI. CDR3 bases: TGTGCCAGCAGTTACTCGTTCTGGGCAGGGCAATTGGGCTACACCTTC. Protein: CASSYSFWAGQLGYTF.

The V and J genes are TRBV5-1 and TRBJ2-1, with 7 bases that match TRBD2. Germline V lookup: CDR1 SGHRS, CDR2 YFSETQ. This CDR3 has 16 residues. V shed 0 bases, J shed 1 base, and the junction held 4 bases outside the gene matches. Here the CDR3 reads CASSLAWRESYNEQFF. The CDR3 coding sequence is TGCGCCAGCAGCTTGGCCTGGCGGGAGTCCTACAATGAGCAGTTCTTC. The full variable domain, completed using reference TRBV5-1 and TRBJ2-1, is KAGVTQTPRYLIKTRGQQVTLSCSPISGHRSVSWYQQTPGQGLQFLFEYFSETQRNKGNFPGRFSGRQFSNSRSEMNVSTLELGDSALYLCASSLAWRESYNEQFFGPGTRLTVL.

The CDR3 DNA is TGTGCCAGCAGCGCAGGTAGACAGAGCCTAGGGGAGACCCAGTACTTC. The encoded protein is CASSAGRQSLGETQYF. The chain carries TRBV7-9 and TRBJ2-5, with D perhaps TRBD1 (5 bases). Germline values: CDR1 SEHNR, CDR2 FQNEAQ (reference sequence). Trimming took off 5 bases at V and 5 bases at J, with 21 bases between the two ends. The CDR3 has 16 residues.

This chain joins TRBV19 and TRBJ2-3; TRBD2 is a possible D gene (5 bases). The CDR3 consists of 15 residues. Trimming cost V 3 bases and J 1 base, with 11 bases left between them. Per germline, CDR1 LNHDA and CDR2 SQIVND (reference sequence). CDR3: CASSISGVRTDTQYF. The CDR3 DNA reads TGTGCCAGTAGTATCTCCGGGGTGCGCACAGATACGCAGTATTTT.

In DNA form, the CDR3 reads TGTGCCAGCAGCCGGGACAGGGTGGCTGAAAAACTGTTTTTT. It translates to CASSRDRVAEKLFF. The chain links TRBV5-4 to TRBJ1-4; 9 bases map to TRBD1. With V trimmed by 4 bases and J by 7 bases, 5 bases remained unmatched. This CDR3 is built from 14 residues. The germline V gene has CDR1 SGHNT and CDR2 YYREEE (reference sequence).

The CDR3 DNA is TGTGCCAGCTGCAGGGGGCAGCTCTACGAGCAGTACTTC. It yields the protein CASCRGQLYEQYF. The chain has TRBV2 and TRBJ2-7, with 8 bases fitting TRBD1. Germline V gene data show CDR1 as SNHLY and CDR2 as FYNNEI. The V segment lost 8 bases and the J segment 3 bases; nucleotides outside the gene matches: 6. The CDR3 is 13 residues long.

J is TRBJ1-4 and V is TRBV18; 9 nucleotides line up with TRBD1. The junction had 1 base not matched to a gene; V was cut back by 3 bases and J by 5 bases. Germline V CDR1 and CDR2: KGHSH, LQKENI. The CDR3 consists of 14 residues. The DNA of the CDR3 is TGTGCCAGCTCACCCGGGACAGGGAATGAAAAACTGTTTTTT. Residues: CASSPGTGNEKLFF.

The chain employs TRBV11-1 and TRBJ2-2, with TRBD2 matching over 7 bases. V gave up 10 bases and J gave up 1 base; unmatched junction bases: 6. Germline V lookup: CDR1 SGHAT, CDR2 FQDESV (reference sequence). CDR3 length: 14 amino acids. The CDR3 reads CATRTSVNTGELFF. CDR3 bases: TGTGCCACGCGGACTAGTGTGAACACCGGGGAGCTGTTTTTT.

This clone was counted between two and nine times. The chain employs TRBV11-3 and TRBJ2-3; TRBD1 matches at 7 bases. CDR1 and CDR2 (germline): SGHNT, YENEEA. CDR3 size: 16 residues. Trimming at V came to 5 bases and at J to 3 bases, leaving 11 bases not matched to a gene. The CDR3 reads CASSPYTGTETDTQYF. In nucleotides, the CDR3 is TGTGCCAGCAGCCCATACACCGGGACAGAAACAGATACGCAGTATTTT.

This chain joins TRBV7-9 and TRBJ1-1; possible D gene TRBD1, 6 bases. The CDR3 covers 14 residues. Germline CDR1 and CDR2: SEHNR and FQNEAQ (reference sequence). V lost 6 bases, J lost 1 base, and 12 bases lay in between. The CDR3 nucleotides are TGTGCCAGCAGACGCTCACAGGGGAACACTGAAGCTTTCTTT. Translating gives CASRRSQGNTEAFF.

The rearrangement links TRBV6-4 to TRBJ2-1, with TRBD2 matching over 9 bases. CDR1 and CDR2 from the germline V gene are MRHNA and SNTAGT. The CDR3 runs to 14 residues. Germline trimming cut 3 bases from V and 7 bases from J; bases unmatched to any gene: 4. The CDR3 here is CASSEGTSRNEQFF. The CDR3 DNA follows: TGTGCCAGCAGTGAAGGGACTAGCCGTAATGAGCAGTTCTTC.

The V gene is TRBV6-1, the J gene TRBJ1-5; no firm D call. The CDR3 length is 14 residues. Trimming took 2 bases from V and 2 from J, leaving 7 bases between them. Germline lookup yields CDR1 MNHNS and CDR2 SASEGT. The CDR3 DNA reads as TGTGCCAGCAGTGAATTTTATGGCAATCAGCCCCAGCATTTT. This codes for CASSEFYGNQPQHF.